This TCR beta chain was retrieved from a study of blood T cell repertoires in COVID-19 (dated by TCRdb to about 2020). Study-wide context: Samples from collaborators originated in the United States, Italy and Spain and spanned both the acute and convalescent phases of COVID-19. The prospective study material was composed of cDNA or gDNA derived from T cells, B-cell-depleted T cells, or PBMCs. The samples were drawn from two sources: the first 160 participants of the ongoing ImmuneRACE study, and about 1,300 subjects contributed by 6 global collaborators. Deeply sampled blood TCRbeta repertoires from subjects exposed to, actively infected with, or recovered from COVID-19 were included in the dataset. The sample metadata nearly always contained a de-identified subject ID, COVID-19 status, age in years and sex. The repertoires were released in a freely available public database meant as a resource for research on the immune response to SARS-CoV-2. Where available, HLA class I and class II types were obtained from metadata supplied by the sample provider rather than from assay-based typing.

The investigation overall reported the following: The quantity of clinical and demographic metadata differed by source and by participant and was supplied without curation.

Counted from cysteine to phenylalanine, this CDR3 has 14 amino acids. Here the CDR3 DNA is all that survives: 42 bases in frame from base 1. In the germline V gene, CDR1 corresponds to WSHSY and CDR2 to SAAADI. For this chain, trimming is 5 bases at the V end and 5 bases at the J end, and the number of junction bases without a gene match is 4. TCRbeta CDR3 regions were amplified from genomic DNA using the immunoSEQ Assay, a bias-controlled multiplex PCR. The authors' analysis ran thus. Nucleated cell counts per sample were estimated from amplification of reference gene primers within the assay. To quantify the absolute abundance of each unique TCRbeta CDR3 rearrangement, sequence reads were collapsed and filtered. Productive Simpson clonality was computed per sample as the square root of Simpson's diversity index over productive rearrangements. TCRdb re-hosts the immuneACCESS table, in-frame sequences only. Its copies lack some clones; in the studies checked, an unresolved V gene accounts for under half of them, and the cause for the rest is not known. That table furnishes V, J and clone size, whereas the DNA furnished D and trimming. The sample table holds about 130,000 clones, of which around four fifths were seen once. Around 9.8% of the sample belongs to the ten largest clones.

This clone came up a few times. No antigen is known for it. No much larger clone exists at a distance of one base, and base qualities are not known. Each collaborating institution followed its own protocols to collect whole blood in K2EDTA tubes. Collaborator samples were shipped for TCRbeta analysis as frozen whole blood, isolated PBMCs, or DNA extracted from either sample type. Source material: peripheral blood. The chain is made from TRBV10-2 and TRBJ1-5, and TRBD1 aligns with 9 junction nucleotides. This TCR derives from a man aged 35-49 years with active or convalescent COVID-19. The CDR3 here reads CASSQGTGHQPQHF. The DNA sequence reads TGCGCCAGCAGTCAGGGGACAGGGCATCAGCCCCAGCATTTT.